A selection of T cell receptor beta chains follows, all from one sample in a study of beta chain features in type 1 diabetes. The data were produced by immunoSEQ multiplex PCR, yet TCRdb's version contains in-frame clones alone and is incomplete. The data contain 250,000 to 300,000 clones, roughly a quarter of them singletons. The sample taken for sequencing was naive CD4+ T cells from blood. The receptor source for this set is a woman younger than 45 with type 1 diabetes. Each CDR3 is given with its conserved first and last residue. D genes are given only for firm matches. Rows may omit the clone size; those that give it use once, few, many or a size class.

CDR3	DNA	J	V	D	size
CASSLMTSGETDTQYF	TGCGCCAGCAGCTTGATGACTAGCGGGGAAACAGATACGCAGTATTTT	TRBJ2-3	TRBV5-1	TRBD2	few
CASVGSNDETQYF	TGCGCCAGCGTCGGGAGTAATGATGAGACCCAGTACTTC	TRBJ2-5	TRBV5-1	-	-
CAYALAGGTDTQYF	TGTGCCTACGCCCTAGCGGGAGGAACAGATACGCAGTATTTT	TRBJ2-3	TRBV7-9	TRBD2	-
CAISESGSGRTNEQFF	TGTGCCATCAGTGAGTCGGGTAGCGGGAGAACTAATGAGCAGTTCTTC	TRBJ2-1	TRBV10-3	TRBD2	-
CASSLAPGLHTGELFF	TGTGCCAGCAGCTTAGCTCCGGGACTCCACACCGGGGAGCTGTTTTTT	TRBJ2-2	TRBV7-9	-	-
CASSPENREINYGYTF	TGTGCCAGCTCACCTGAGAACAGGGAGATCAACTATGGCTACACCTTC	TRBJ1-2	TRBV18	-	-
CASRTGGNYGYTF	TGTGCCAGCAGGACAGGGGGTAACTATGGCTACACCTTC	TRBJ1-2	TRBV28	TRBD1	-
CSAAPGHRTYEQYF	TGCAGCGCCGCGCCGGGACACAGGACCTACGAGCAGTACTTC	TRBJ2-7	TRBV29-1	-	few
CASSSPDSYEQYF	TGTGCCAGCAGCTCCCCGGACAGCTACGAGCAGTACTTC	TRBJ2-7	TRBV7-3	-	-
CATSKAGGYTEAFF	TGTGCCACCAGCAAGGCAGGGGGCTACACTGAAGCTTTCTTT	TRBJ1-1	TRBV15	TRBD1	few
CASSLGSGSYGYTF	TGTGCCAGCAGTTTAGGCTCAGGGTCCTATGGCTACACCTTC	TRBJ1-2	TRBV28	-	-
CASSSPRTGNGYTF	TGTGCCAGCAGCTCCCCGAGGACAGGGAATGGCTACACCTTC	TRBJ1-2	TRBV5-4	TRBD1	few
CASVHSTSDEQFF	TGTGCCAGCGTACACTCGACTAGTGATGAGCAGTTCTTC	TRBJ2-1	TRBV18	-	-
CASSQLVVLAKNIQYF	TGCGCCAGCAGCCAATTAGTGGTCCTAGCCAAAAACATTCAGTACTTC	TRBJ2-4	TRBV4-1	-	-
CASRSDRQNQQFF	TGTGCCAGCAGGAGCGACAGACAAAACCAGCAGTTCTTC	TRBJ2-1	TRBV2	-	few
CASSLVRSYEQYF	TGTGCCAGCAGCTTAGTGCGGTCCTACGAGCAGTACTTC	TRBJ2-7	TRBV7-8	-	few